Presented here are 2 T cell receptor beta chains from one specimen sequenced in a study of CD8 T cells in ankylosing spondylitis (dated by TCRdb to about 2017). Library preparation was by 5' RACE. The reads were generated on an Illumina HiSeq 2500. TCRdb itself trimmed the public reads at Q25 with fastp, ran MiXCR and retained productive beta chains. Entries that share a CDR3 protein sequence are merged under the most common genes and DNA. Within this sample are around 150,000 distinct CDR3 sequences, with around two fifths of them counted one time only. Approximately 16% of the sample belongs to the ten largest clones. Source material: synovial fluid, either unsorted or a sorted T cell fraction (not recorded which). All receptors derive from a male donor with ankylosing spondylitis.

This clonotype has a handful of counts. The genes are TRBV9 and TRBJ2-2, with TRBD2 matching 11 bases. Germline CDR1 SGDLS, CDR2 YYNGEE. Losses at the gene ends were 4 bases for V and 4 bases for J; bases not matched to a gene: 18. CDR3 length equals 20 residues. This CDR3 reads CASSPRLAGGPVRGTGELFF. The CDR3 DNA follows: TGTGCCAGCAGCCCCCGATTAGCGGGAGGGCCCGTACGGGGCACCGGGGAGCTGTTTTTT.

This chain joins TRBV28 and TRBJ2-7; no clear D gene. The V gene's germline CDR1 is MDHEN and CDR2 SYDVKM. V was trimmed by 6 bases and J by 3 bases, leaving 18 bases between them. This CDR3 contains 15 residues. The CDR3 region has the DNA TGTGCCAGCAGGTTACACGCTGACGTACGCTACGAGCAGTACTTC. Its translation: CASRLHADVRYEQYF. Supplemented by reference TRBV28 and TRBJ2-7, the full variable domain reads DVKVTQSSRYLVKRTGEKVFLECVQDMDHENMFWYRQDPGLGLRLIYFSYDVKMKEKGDIPEGYSVSREKKERFSLILESASTNQTSMYLCASRLHADVRYEQYFGPGTRLTVT.